By frequency in the sample, the clone carrying this TCR delta chain is medium-sized. Other DNA sequences in this specimen translate into the identical CDR3. TCRdb redid clone calling on the RT-PCR reads using CATT. The sample shows around 1,600 delta-chain clones, roughly 5.6% of them seen only once. These data belong to a study of gamma-delta T cells after stem cell transplantation. The sequenced sample consisted of gamma-delta T cells. The clonotype comes from a human donor. It is not recorded whose cells these are; they may come from a transplant donor.

The CDR3 region has the DNA TGTGCCTGTGACACGGCTGGGGGAAGCTCCTGGGACACCCGACAGATGTTTTTC. Translation: CACDTAGGSSWDTRQMFF. The chain has TRDV2 and TRDJ3; 8 nucleotides align to TRDD3. The trim removed 1 base at V and 0 bases at J, leaving 4 bases unmatched. This CDR3 contains 18 residues. Germline-derived CDR1 and CDR2 are GEAIGNYY and EKD.